These 21 T cell receptor beta chains were sequenced from one sample in a study of blood T cell repertoires in COVID-19. Data came from immunoSEQ multiplex PCR; TCRdb stores just in-frame clones and leaves some out. The sample includes about 480,000 clones, roughly 91% of them seen just once. Source material: peripheral blood. The origin of the receptors is a woman aged 30 to 39 with acute or convalescent COVID-19.

The J gene is TRBJ2-7, the V gene TRBV5-1; TRBD2 is a possible D gene (7 bases). The ends were cut back, 4 bases at V and 0 bases at J, with 20 bases in the middle. The CDR3 extends over 17 amino acids. From germline, CDR1 is SGHRS and CDR2 YFSETQ. CDR3: CASSLSAGAGGSYEQYF. The CDR3 coding sequence is TGCGCCAGCAGCCTTAGCGCGGGGGCCGGAGGCTCCTACGAGCAGTACTTC.

This clone was found a few times. The chain combines TRBV5-1 with TRBJ1-1, with D unresolved. V dropped 4 bases and J dropped 5 bases, with 12 bases sitting between them. The CDR3 is 13 amino acids. Germline V lookup: CDR1 SGHRS, CDR2 YFSETQ. CDR3 nucleotides: TGCGCCAGCAGCACTGACATGGCTACTGAAGCTTTCTTT. Translating gives CASSTDMATEAFF.

The J gene is TRBJ2-7, the V gene TRBV6-5; D possibly corresponds to TRBD1 (5 bases). The CDR3 totals 11 residues. V gave up 6 bases and J gave up 11 bases, with 14 bases separating them. Germline CDR1 MNHEY, CDR2 SVGAGI. The CDR3 DNA is TGTGCCAGCAGACAAGCAGGGAAGGAGTACTTC. Translation: CASRQAGKEYF.

V usage is TRBV7-3 and J usage is TRBJ2-1; the D gene is possibly TRBD1 (7 bases). The V gene's germline CDR1 is SGHTA and CDR2 FQGTGA. Trimming pared 0 bases from V and 9 bases from J, leaving 12 bases between. CDR3 length: 14 residues. The CDR3 DNA is TGTGCCAGCAGCTTAACCCAGGGGGGAGGTGAGCAGTTCTTC. Translation gives CASSLTQGGGEQFF. Full variable domain (remainder filled in from reference TRBV7-3 and TRBJ2-1): GAGVSQTPSNKVTEKGKYVELRCDPISGHTALYWYRQSLGQGPEFLIYFQGTGAADDSGLPNDRFFAVRPEGSVSTLKIQRTERGDSAVYLCASSLTQGGGEQFFGPGTRLTVL.

V and J are TRBV9 and TRBJ1-2; a weak D match, TRBD1 (5 bases). The germline CDR1 and CDR2 sequences are SGDLS and YYNGEE. V gave up 3 bases and J gave up 7 bases, with 13 bases separating them. This CDR3 region has 13 residues. The chain's CDR3 is CASSGGRASGYTF. The CDR3 DNA is TGTGCCAGCAGCGGGGGCAGGGCGAGTGGCTACACCTTC.

V gene TRBV5-6 combines with J gene TRBJ2-5; TRBD2 matches at 10 bases. Germline trimming cut 4 bases from V and 0 bases from J; bases unmatched to any gene: 3. The CDR3 is made up of 15 amino acids. Germline CDR1 reads SGHDT; CDR2 reads YYEEEE. The CDR3 loop is CASSPLAGYQETQYF. The CDR3 bases are TGTGCCAGCAGCCCACTAGCGGGGTACCAAGAGACCCAGTACTTC.

The table lists this clone with a count of one. This same CDR3 is encoded by further DNA sequences in the sample. This chain connects TRBV2 to TRBJ1-1; tentative D call: TRBD1 (5 bases). The CDR3 totals 13 residues. Germline V lookup: CDR1 SNHLY, CDR2 FYNNEI. Trimming removed 5 bases from V and 1 base from J, with 8 bases in between. This chain's CDR3 is CASSPTGNTEAFF. For the CDR3, the DNA is TGTGCCAGCAGTCCAACAGGGAACACTGAAGCTTTCTTT.

Only a few counts were recorded for this clone. V is TRBV9 and J is TRBJ1-1; 7 bases are a match to TRBD1. Trimming at V came to 3 bases and at J to 3 bases, leaving 2 bases not matched to a gene. Germline assignment: CDR1 SGDLS and CDR2 YYNGEE. This CDR3 has 13 residues. CDR3 loop: CASSGGTDTEAFF. The CDR3 DNA sequence: TGTGCCAGCAGCGGCGGGACAGACACTGAAGCTTTCTTT.

The chain couples TRBV19 to TRBJ2-5; possibly TRBD1 for D (5 bases). Per germline, CDR1 LNHDA and CDR2 SQIVND (reference sequence). Trimming stripped 5 bases from V and 2 bases from J, with 12 bases between. The CDR3 runs 14 residues. CDR3 loop: CASSLPRAQETQYF. CDR3 DNA sequence: TGTGCCAGTAGTCTTCCCAGGGCACAAGAGACCCAGTACTTC.

In DNA, the CDR3 is TGTGCCAGCAGCGGGGAGGGGTCAGCCGGGGAGCTGTTTTTT. Translated: CASSGEGSAGELFF. The chain uses TRBV9 and TRBJ2-2, with 7 nucleotides matching TRBD2. J lost 6 bases, V lost 3 bases, and 5 bases had no gene match. CDR3 length equals 14 residues. Germline V gene data show CDR1 as SGDLS and CDR2 as YYNGEE.

This rearrangement joins TRBV10-3 to TRBJ2-1, with 14 bases aligning to TRBD2. The junction had 2 bases not matched to a gene; V was cut back by 4 bases and J by 6 bases. Germline-derived CDR1 and CDR2 are ENHRY and SYGVKD. The CDR3 length is 15 residues. CDR3 nucleotide sequence: TGTGCCATCAGTGGGGGACTAGCGGGGGCCAATGAGCAGTTCTTC. Translated: CAISGGLAGANEQFF.

The gene calls are TRBV5-5 and TRBJ2-7; D possibly corresponds to TRBD1 (6 bases). Trimming removed 1 base from V and 0 bases from J, with 14 bases in between. The CDR3 covers 16 residues. The germline gives CDR1 SGHKS, CDR2 YYEKEE (reference sequence). CDR3 DNA: TGTGCCAGCAGCTTGACCCCCGGACAGAACTCCTACGAGCAGTACTTC. It specifies CASSLTPGQNSYEQYF.

This clone was seen a few times. The rearrangement uses TRBV5-3 and TRBJ1-1, with 7 bases matching TRBD1. TRBV5-3 is labeled an ORF, and its function is uncertain. The CDR3 spans 16 residues. Trimming at V came to 4 bases and at J to 4 bases, leaving 13 bases not matched to a gene. This chain's CDR3 is CARSDRDSGRVTEAFF. For the CDR3, the DNA is TGTGCCAGAAGCGACAGGGATTCAGGGAGAGTCACTGAAGCTTTCTTT.

The V and J genes are TRBV30 and TRBJ2-7, with 7 bases aligning to TRBD1. Trimming at V came to 6 bases and at J to 4 bases, leaving 9 bases not matched to a gene. Germline V gives CDR1 GTSNPN, CDR2 SVGIG (reference sequence). This CDR3 is 13 amino acids long. This CDR3 reads CACRDRQFYEQYF. The CDR3 DNA reads as TGTGCCTGTCGGGACAGACAATTTTACGAGCAGTACTTC.

V and J are TRBV6-4 and TRBJ1-1, with TRBD1 as a possible D gene (6 bases). This CDR3 region has 13 residues. The germline V and J ends were trimmed by 3 bases and 5 bases, with 10 bases remaining between them. The germline CDR1 and CDR2 sequences are MRHNA and SNTAGT. CDR3 sequence (DNA): TGTGCCAGCAGTGAGGGGAGGGGGACTGAAGCTTTCTTT. Translated: CASSEGRGTEAFF.

The rearrangement uses TRBV19 and TRBJ2-6; D might be TRBD1 (6 bases). V gave up 10 bases and J gave up 0 bases, with 10 bases separating them. The germline gives CDR1 LNHDA, CDR2 SQIVND (reference sequence). There are 14 residues in the CDR3. CDR3 sequence (DNA): TGTGCCACCGGACAGATCTCTGGGGCCAACGTCCTGACTTTC. It translates to CATGQISGANVLTF.

J is TRBJ1-1 and V is TRBV19; D unresolved. This CDR3 is built from 14 residues. The germline gives CDR1 LNHDA, CDR2 SQIVND (reference sequence). Trimming removed 5 bases from V and 4 bases from J, with 14 bases in between. CDR3: CASSVPEGVTEAFF. In DNA form, the CDR3 reads TGTGCCAGTAGTGTCCCCGAGGGTGTCACTGAAGCTTTCTTT.

The chain combines TRBV5-1 with TRBJ2-7, with a possible D match to TRBD2 (5 bases). Per germline, CDR1 SGHRS and CDR2 YFSETQ. Trimming shortened V by 0 bases and J by 2 bases, and 9 bases separated the two germline ends. The CDR3 is 14 amino acids. This CDR3 reads CASSLAGEAYEQYF. The CDR3 region has the DNA TGCGCCAGCAGCTTGGCCGGGGAAGCCTACGAGCAGTACTTC.

V and J are TRBV7-3 and TRBJ2-3; no clear D. This CDR3 region has 13 residues. Trimming left V 6 bases short and J 4 bases short, with 11 bases between. Germline V gene lookup returns CDR1 SGHTA and CDR2 FQGTGA. CDR3 sequence (DNA): TGTGCCAGCAGTTACCTAGGCTCAGATACGCAGTATTTT. It yields the protein CASSYLGSDTQYF.

The chain employs TRBV3-1 (or the pseudogene TRBV3-2) and TRBJ1-6; D is possibly TRBD1 (5 bases). With 4 bases removed from V and 6 bases from J, the gap between germline ends came to 19 bases. The CDR3 sequence is 17 residues long. CDR1 LGHDT and CDR2 YNNKEL come from the germline V gene (reference sequence). The CDR3 is CASSLFGPSRGNSPLHF. The CDR3 region has the DNA TGTGCCAGCAGCCTCTTCGGCCCAAGTAGGGGTAATTCACCCCTCCACTTT.

This sequence joins TRBV6-5 and TRBJ2-2; D remains unclear. Trimming removed 5 bases at V and 5 bases at J, with 9 bases between. The CDR3 length is 13 residues. CDR1 is MNHEY and CDR2 is SVGAGI in the germline V gene. CDR3 amino acids: CASSPRQTGELFF. CDR3 DNA sequence: TGTGCCAGCAGTCCCCGACAAACCGGGGAGCTGTTTTTT.